The 22 T cell receptor beta chains reported below all come from one sample, sequenced in a study of blood T cell repertoires in COVID-19. Produced via immunoSEQ multiplex PCR; TCRdb's table is partial and in-frame only. Of around 200,000 clones listed, about nine tenths are singletons. The sample was peripheral blood. The receptor source for this set is an older man with acute or convalescent COVID-19.

The chain carries TRBV6-6 and TRBJ1-2; 7 bases agree with TRBD1. The V gene's germline CDR1 is MNHNY and CDR2 SVGAGI (reference sequence). The CDR3 spans 16 residues. V was clipped by 5 bases and J by 5 bases; unmatched bases: 14. The CDR3, as DNA: TGTGCCAGCAGTCGAGTCCCGGAGGGGGCAGGTTATGGCTACACCTTC. Encoded protein: CASSRVPEGAGYGYTF.

J is TRBJ1-4 and V is TRBV5-4; 9 positions agree with TRBD1. The trim removed 0 bases at V and 3 bases at J, leaving 9 bases unmatched. Germline V gene lookup returns CDR1 SGHNT and CDR2 YYREEE (reference sequence). The CDR3 is 18 residues long. The CDR3 reads CASSLGGTGTSSNEKLFF. The CDR3 nucleotides are TGTGCCAGCAGCTTGGGGGGGACAGGGACCTCTTCTAATGAAAAACTGTTTTTT. Using reference TRBV5-4 and TRBJ1-4 for the parts outside the CDR3, the full variable domain is ETGVTQSPTHLIKTRGQQVTLRCSSQSGHNTVSWYQQALGQGPQFIFQYYREEENGRGNFPPRFSGLQFPNYSSELNVNALELDDSALYLCASSLGGTGTSSNEKLFFGSGTQLSVL.

V and J are TRBV18 and TRBJ1-1, with D unclear. CDR3 length: 14 amino acids. Trimming pared 3 bases from V and 11 bases from J, leaving 19 bases between. Germline V gives CDR1 KGHSH, CDR2 LQKENI. For the CDR3, the DNA is TGTGCCAGCTCACCCGATTTACTAGGCGCCGGGGCTTTCTTT. It yields the protein CASSPDLLGAGAFF. The full variable domain, in which reference TRBV18 and TRBJ1-1 provide the parts outside the CDR3, is NAGVMQNPRHLVRRRGQEARLRCSPMKGHSHVYWYRQLPEEGLKFMVYLQKENIIDESGMPKERFSAEFPKEGPSILRIQQVVRGDSAAYFCASSPDLLGAGAFFGQGTRLTVV.

The CDR3 spells CASSSSGNEQFF. In nucleotides, the CDR3 is TGTGCCAGCAGTTCCAGCGGGAATGAGCAGTTCTTC. J is TRBJ2-1 and V is TRBV27; possibly TRBD2 for D (6 bases). CDR3 length: 12 residues. V lost 4 bases, J lost 7 bases, and 8 bases lay in between. Germline V CDR1 and CDR2: MNHEY, SMNVEV (reference sequence).

The chain uses TRBV29-1 and TRBJ1-1, with a tentative D call TRBD1 (6 bases). V gave up 6 bases and J gave up 2 bases, with 13 bases separating them. The CDR3 length is 13 residues. Per germline, CDR1 SQVTM and CDR2 ANQGSEA. The CDR3 nucleotides are TGCAGCGTCCCAAGGGGGACCAACACTGAAGCTTTCTTT. Encoded protein: CSVPRGTNTEAFF.

The chain carries TRBV29-1 and TRBJ1-5; no definite D call. Per germline, CDR1 SQVTM and CDR2 ANQGSEA. Trimming pared 4 bases from V and 0 bases from J, leaving 7 bases between. This CDR3 has 13 residues. CDR3 sequence reads: CSVAQDSNQPQHF. The DNA for the CDR3 is TGCAGCGTTGCCCAGGATAGCAATCAGCCCCAGCATTTT. The whole variable domain, filled in from reference TRBV29-1 and TRBJ1-5, reads SAVISQKPSRDICQRGTSLTIQCQVDSQVTMMFWYRQQPGQSLTLIATANQGSEATYESGFVIDKFPISRPNLTFSTLTVSNMSPEDSSIYLCSVAQDSNQPQHFGDGTRLSIL.

The chain combines TRBV7-3 with TRBJ2-2; TRBD2 agrees at 9 bases. The germline gives CDR1 SGHTA, CDR2 FQGTGA. V was clipped by 3 bases and J by 6 bases; unmatched bases: 11. This CDR3 has 17 residues. The CDR3 DNA is TGTGCCAGCAGCTTGACTCTGGCGGGAGGGCCGGCCGGGGAGCTGTTTTTT. Protein sequence: CASSLTLAGGPAGELFF.

This sequence joins TRBV7-2 and TRBJ2-5, with TRBD2 identical over 7 bases. V gave up 3 bases and J gave up 4 bases; unmatched junction bases: 2. Germline V CDR1 and CDR2: SGHTA, FQGNSA. The CDR3 is made up of 13 amino acids. CDR3 sequence (DNA): TGTGCCAGCAGCTTCCCTAGCGGAGAGACCCAGTACTTC. This codes for CASSFPSGETQYF.

The rearrangement links TRBV24-1 to TRBJ2-6, with D possibly being TRBD1 (5 bases). CDR1 and CDR2 (germline): KGHDR, SFDVKD. The CDR3 runs to 16 residues. Trimming pared 5 bases from V and 2 bases from J, leaving 12 bases between. Here the CDR3 reads CATSVRESTGANVLTF. CDR3 coding DNA: TGTGCCACCAGTGTCAGGGAATCCACTGGGGCCAACGTCCTGACTTTC.

The chain employs TRBV10-3 and TRBJ2-1; 8 bases line up with TRBD1. The germline V gene encodes CDR1 ENHRY and CDR2 SYGVKD. The ends lost 6 bases at V and 7 bases at J; junction bases unmatched: 8. This CDR3 comprises 14 residues. CDR3 residues: CAISAGTGLNEQFF. CDR3 nucleotides: TGTGCCATCAGCGCGGGGACAGGTCTGAATGAGCAGTTCTTC.

The J gene is TRBJ2-3, the V gene TRBV20-1, with D unclear. This CDR3 comprises 14 residues. Trimming took 3 bases from V and 0 from J, leaving 10 bases between them. The germline CDR1 and CDR2 sequences are DFQATT and SNEGSKA (reference sequence). CDR3 sequence reads: CSASSARSTDTQYF. The CDR3 DNA sequence: TGCAGTGCTAGTTCTGCGAGAAGCACAGATACGCAGTATTTT.

This clone was picked up a small number of times. The genes are TRBV10-3 and TRBJ2-7, with 11 bases aligning to TRBD1. This CDR3 contains 14 residues. Germline CDR1 reads ENHRY; CDR2 reads SYGVKD. Trimming took 8 bases from V and 5 from J; bases not matched to a gene: 8. CDR3 protein: CAISGQGDFDEQYF. CDR3 sequence (DNA): TGTGCCATCTCGGGACAGGGGGATTTTGACGAGCAGTACTTC.

This clone has just a few counts. V is TRBV9 and J is TRBJ2-7; 7 bases match TRBD1. The V gene's germline CDR1 is SGDLS and CDR2 YYNGEE. Trimming cost V 0 bases and J 1 base; bases outside gene matches: 4. There are 15 residues in the CDR3. CDR3 nucleotide sequence: TGTGCCAGCAGCGTAGGGGACAGCCGGTCCTACGAGCAGTACTTC. Its protein product is CASSVGDSRSYEQYF.

CDR3 sequence reads: CASSPRTSGRNTDTQYF. Here the CDR3 DNA reads TGTGCCAGCAGCCCTAGGACTAGCGGGAGGAACACAGATACGCAGTATTTT. The V gene is TRBV7-3, the J gene TRBJ2-3; 14 bases map to TRBD2. This CDR3 contains 17 residues. The germline CDR1 and CDR2 sequences are SGHTA and FQGTGA. Losses at the gene ends were 5 bases for V and 2 bases for J; bases not matched to a gene: 6.

This chain uses TRBV6-6 with TRBJ2-5; maybe TRBD2 (5 bases). The CDR3 length is 12 residues. Germline lookup yields CDR1 MNHNY and CDR2 SVGAGI (reference sequence). V lost 2 bases, J lost 4 bases, and 5 bases lay in between. The CDR3 here is CASSYGGETQYF. The CDR3 DNA sequence: TGTGCCAGCAGTTACGGAGGAGAGACCCAGTACTTC.

The chain joins TRBV25-1 to TRBJ1-2; D perhaps matches TRBD1 (5 bases). CDR1 is MGHDK, CDR2 SYGVNS, per germline. CDR3 size: 14 residues. The ends were cut back, 4 bases at V and 3 bases at J, with 12 bases in the middle. CDR3 in DNA: TGTGCCAGCAGTGCAGCAGGGCCCGACTATGGCTACACCTTC. It encodes CASSAAGPDYGYTF.

This chain joins TRBV9 and TRBJ1-4, with TRBD1 identical over 7 bases. V lost 3 bases and J lost 3; bases outside the gene matches: 8. In germline, CDR1 is SGDLS, CDR2 YYNGEE. CDR3 length: 16 amino acids. The CDR3, as DNA: TGTGCCAGCAGCGCGTTCTCCACAGGGGCTAATGAAAAACTGTTTTTT. Encoded protein: CASSAFSTGANEKLFF. Supplemented by reference TRBV9 and TRBJ1-4, the full variable domain reads DSGVTQTPKHLITATGQRVTLRCSPRSGDLSVYWYQQSLDQGLQFLIQYYNGEERAKGNILERFSAQQFPDLHSELNLSSLELGDSALYFCASSAFSTGANEKLFFGSGTQLSVL.

The V gene is TRBV18, the J gene TRBJ1-2; D ambiguous. The V gene's germline CDR1 is KGHSH and CDR2 LQKENI. There are 13 residues in the CDR3. V was shortened by 3 bases and J by 6 bases, with 11 bases between the two germline ends. CDR3 sequence (DNA): TGTGCCAGCTCACCTGATGGAGGGCATGGCTACACCTTC. This codes for CASSPDGGHGYTF.

CDR3 in amino acids: CASTSLGGVGYNEQFF. For the CDR3, the DNA is TGTGCCAGCACCTCACTAGGAGGGGTGGGGTACAATGAGCAGTTCTTC. J is TRBJ2-1 and V is TRBV28, with D possibly matching TRBD2 (6 bases). Trimming removed 7 bases from V and 4 bases from J, with 20 bases in between. Germline lookup yields CDR1 MDHEN and CDR2 SYDVKM. This CDR3 region has 16 residues.

V and J are TRBV18 and TRBJ2-1; 11 bases are shared with TRBD1. The CDR3 has 15 amino acids. Per the germline V gene, CDR1 is KGHSH and CDR2 is LQKENI. Trimming at V came to 2 bases and at J to 7 bases, leaving 4 bases not matched to a gene. CDR3 DNA sequence: TGTGCCAGCTCACCATTAGGGACAGGGGGGAATGAGCAGTTCTTC. Its protein is CASSPLGTGGNEQFF.

This chain joins TRBV9 and TRBJ1-2, with D maybe TRBD1 (6 bases). CDR3 length: 14 amino acids. Germline loops: CDR1 SGDLS, CDR2 YYNGEE. Trimming stripped 6 bases from V and 2 bases from J, with 14 bases between. Here the CDR3 reads CASTPWQGNYGYTF. CDR3 DNA sequence: TGTGCCAGCACCCCGTGGCAGGGGAACTATGGCTACACCTTC.

The CDR3 loop is CASSQGGQLGLKLFF. For the CDR3, the DNA is TGTGCCAGCAGCCAAGGGGGACAGCTTGGACTAAAACTGTTTTTT. The rearrangement links TRBV3-1 (or the pseudogene TRBV3-2) to TRBJ1-4; 7 positions match TRBD1. Germline values: CDR1 LGHDT, CDR2 YNNKEL (reference sequence). The CDR3 covers 15 residues. Unmatched junction bases numbered 9, after V lost 1 base and J lost 10 bases.